The clone carrying this T cell receptor (beta chain) has only one observation. Its cognate antigen is unknown. The sample comes from a study of CD8+ T cells in alopecia areata. General study findings and limits: Alphabeta T cells residing in normal skin are also sequenced in scalp samples. In patients, TCRs were shared less clearly than in mice, and HLA may possibly be involved.

TCR sequencing used cDNA made by reverse transcription of extracted RNA. The protocol was immunoSEQ multiplex PCR, while the TCRdb copy is restricted to in-frame clones and leaves out a portion. Among 100,000 to 150,000 clones listed, around 49% were seen once. CDR1 and CDR2 (germline): SQVTM, ANQGSEA. The V and J ends lost 1 base and 3 bases respectively, with 7 bases between them. CDR3 size: 12 residues. The source material was CD8+ T cells sorted from blood, sampled at week 0. The receptor comes from a human donor with alopecia areata. The chain couples TRBV29-1 to TRBJ2-7; D is undetermined. CDR3 loop: CSVEGGGYEQYF. The CDR3 DNA is TGCAGCGTTGAAGGGGGTGGCTACGAGCAGTACTTC.